This record covers a single TCR beta chain. Its antigen is unidentified. These data originate in a study of early T cells in non-severe SARS-CoV-2 infection. At the level of the study: Chains were unpaired, as sequencing was done on bulk RNA from unsorted whole blood.

The V gene end was trimmed by 5 bases and the J gene end by 0 bases; junction bases not matched to a gene: 4. CDR1 is LGHNT and CDR2 is FRNRAP in the germline V gene. The CDR3 is made up of 15 amino acids. Regarding the study as a whole: VDJdb-based annotation leaned toward anti-spike CD8 responses and missed private and CD4 specificities.

Attached unique molecular identifiers marked individual cDNA molecules. TCRdb processed the 5' RACE reads anew with MiXCR; each CDR3 protein has one entry. The top ten hold roughly 10% of the sample, which has tens of thousands of distinct CDR3 sequences, 9.5% to 13% seen once. The TCR was taken from an adult who was a healthcare worker with PCR-confirmed SARS-CoV-2 infection or an uninfected control (not recorded which). The chain recombines TRBV12-5 with TRBJ2-1, with 7 bases fitting TRBD2. Sequencing was carried out using whole blood. CDR3 sequence reads: CASGLERGSYNEQFF. The CDR3, as DNA: TGTGCTAGTGGTCTCGAGCGGGGCTCCTACAATGAGCAGTTCTTC.